Each of the 24 T cell receptor beta chains below was sequenced from the same sample in a study of T cells in Graves' hyperthyroidism and ophthalmopathy (dated by TCRdb to between 2018 and 2021). Library preparation was by multiplex PCR. Sequencing took place on an Illumina HiSeq 2000. TCR beta CDR3 regions were amplified from RNA transcripts. A first-round RT-PCR of the TCR CDR3 used the HTBI primer set with the Qiagen OneStep RT-PCR kit. Clones were called with MiXCR by TCRdb after fastp trimmed the public reads at Q25, and only in-frame beta chains were retained. Rows merge per CDR3 protein into single entries with the most common DNA and genes. In all, the sample holds more than 550,000 distinct CDR3 sequences, and around a sixth of those were seen once. The ten largest account for approximately 16% of the sample. Specimen: blood. These receptors were taken from a woman in her 50s with Graves' hyperthyroidism that later progressed to Graves' ophthalmopathy.

In its sample, this clonotype was seen a few times. The genes are TRBV2 and TRBJ2-2, with a possible D match to TRBD2 (6 bases). The germline gives CDR1 SNHLY, CDR2 FYNNEI. The CDR3 is 17 residues long. V lost 3 bases, J lost 2 bases, and 16 bases lay in between. CDR3 protein: CASSDPAGGVNTGELFF. As DNA, the CDR3 is TGTGCCAGCAGTGACCCTGCTGGCGGGGTTAACACCGGGGAGCTGTTTTTT. The full variable domain, its missing parts supplied by reference TRBV2 and TRBJ2-2, is EPEVTQTPSHQVTQMGQEVILRCVPISNHLYFYWYRQILGQKVEFLVSFYNNEISEKSEIFDDQFSVERPDGSNFTLKIRSTKLEDSAMYFCASSDPAGGVNTGELFFGEGSRLTVL.

This clonotype has ten or more counts. The CDR3 loop is CASSFRDRDTDTQYF. The CDR3 nucleotides read TGTGCCAGCAGCTTCCGGGACAGGGACACAGATACGCAGTATTTT. This chain uses TRBV7-8 with TRBJ2-3; 9 positions match TRBD1. The V gene end was trimmed by 3 bases and the J gene end by 2 bases; junction bases not matched to a gene: 3. The length of the CDR3 is 15 residues. Per germline, CDR1 SGHVS and CDR2 FQNEAQ.

This clonotype was seen a handful of times. V and J are TRBV6-2 or TRBV6-3 and TRBJ1-1, with D maybe TRBD1 (5 bases). The CDR3 loop spans 12 amino acids. Germline V gene data show CDR1 as MNHEY and CDR2 as SVGEGT. V lost 2 bases and J 11 bases, leaving 12 bases between the germline ends. The CDR3 DNA reads as TGTGCCAGCAGTTACATCCCGGGGCGGGCTTTCTTT. Translation: CASSYIPGRAFF.

This clonotype was detected only a few times. V gene TRBV27 combines with J gene TRBJ1-1; D is unresolved. The V end lost 3 bases, the J end lost 4 bases, and 9 bases lay between the germline ends. There are 13 residues in the CDR3. The germline V gene has CDR1 MNHEY and CDR2 SMNVEV (reference sequence). The CDR3 bases are TGTGCCAGCAGTTTGACTTATAGCACTGAAGCTTTCTTT. As protein: CASSLTYSTEAFF.

DNA for the CDR3: TGTGCCAGCAGTGGAGGAGGGGACAGGAGGAACTATGGCTACACCTTC. Translated: CASSGGGDRRNYGYTF. The rearrangement uses TRBV6-1 and TRBJ1-2, with 8 nucleotides matching TRBD1. Germline assignment: CDR1 MNHNS and CDR2 SASEGT. This CDR3 is built from 16 residues. Trimming at V came to 4 bases and at J to 2 bases, leaving 9 bases not matched to a gene.

This clonotype was found a few times. The junction differs from germline at one of its ends, possibly a read error. The chain joins TRBV3-1 to TRBJ2-1; no clear D gene. This CDR3 has 16 amino acids. The germline gives CDR1 LGHDT, CDR2 YNNKEL (reference sequence). The CDR3: CAGSQDLANPLDEQFF. The DNA for the CDR3 is TGTGCCGGCAGCCAAGACCTTGCTAACCCTTTAGATGAGCAGTTCTTC.

This clonotype was counted only a few times. The chain carries TRBV10-2 and TRBJ1-1; D not resolved. CDR3 size: 12 residues. The V gene's germline CDR1 is WSHSY and CDR2 SAAADI. Between the trimmed V and J ends, which lost 2 bases and 5 bases, there was a span of 6 bases. CDR3 sequence reads: CASSELRTEAFF. CDR3 DNA: TGCGCCAGCAGTGAGCTGAGGACTGAAGCTTTCTTT.

This clonotype showed up many times. V and J are TRBV11-2 and TRBJ2-7, with D perhaps matching TRBD1 (5 bases). The ends were cut back, 6 bases at V and 0 bases at J, with 6 bases in the middle. Per germline, CDR1 SGHAT and CDR2 FQNNGV. The CDR3 runs 12 residues. CDR3 bases: TGTGCCAGCAGGACAGCCTCCTACGAGCAGTACTTC. This codes for CASRTASYEQYF.

The sample holds many counts of this clonotype. The rearrangement uses TRBV2 and TRBJ1-2; D is possibly TRBD1 (5 bases). CDR3 length: 15 amino acids. Trimming removed 0 bases at V and 4 bases at J, with 12 bases between. Germline V gene sequence: CDR1 SNHLY, CDR2 FYNNEI. In nucleotides, the CDR3 is TGTGCCAGCAGTGAAGCCGGACGGGGGGGCTATGGCTACACCTTC. This codes for CASSEAGRGGYGYTF.

The chain uses TRBV6-2 or TRBV6-3 and TRBJ2-1; 7 nucleotides agree with TRBD2. Germline V gene sequence: CDR1 MNHEY, CDR2 SVGEGT. V lost 4 bases, J lost 8 bases, and 8 bases stayed unmatched. The CDR3 runs 14 residues. The CDR3 is CASSSSSSGYEQFF. CDR3 in DNA: TGTGCCAGCAGTTCATCCTCTAGCGGCTATGAGCAGTTCTTC.

V and J are TRBV5-1 and TRBJ1-6, with D uncertain. CDR1 is SGHRS, CDR2 YFSETQ, per germline. Trimming took off 7 bases at V and 8 bases at J, with 13 bases between the two ends. This CDR3 has 13 amino acids. CDR3 bases: TGCGCCAGCGGGATAGGGCAAGATTCACCCCTCCACTTT. The encoded protein is CASGIGQDSPLHF.

This clonotype was seen only a few times. This chain connects TRBV5-1 to TRBJ2-5; 7 nucleotides align to TRBD2. There are 15 residues in the CDR3. V dropped 4 bases and J dropped 4; count of bases not matched to a gene: 10. CDR1 and CDR2 from the germline V gene are SGHRS and YFSETQ. CDR3 amino acids: CASSLGDYQRETQYF. The CDR3 DNA reads as TGCGCCAGCAGCCTAGGGGACTATCAAAGAGAGACCCAGTACTTC. Combining the CDR3 with reference TRBV5-1 and TRBJ2-5 gives the whole variable domain KAGVTQTPRYLIKTRGQQVTLSCSPISGHRSVSWYQQTPGQGLQFLFEYFSETQRNKGNFPGRFSGRQFSNSRSEMNVSTLELGDSALYLCASSLGDYQRETQYFGPGTRLLVL.

This clonotype was recorded at least ten times. The chain has TRBV20-1 and TRBJ2-1, with D tentatively TRBD2 (6 bases). The CDR3 extends over 18 amino acids. The V gene's germline CDR1 is DFQATT and CDR2 SNEGSKA (reference sequence). Trimming removed 3 bases from V and 0 bases from J, with 21 bases in between. The CDR3 DNA is TGCAGTGCTAGGCCCCAAGCCGGGAGTGAAATCTCCTACAATGAGCAGTTCTTC. This encodes CSARPQAGSEISYNEQFF.

This clonotype was recorded a few times. The chain links TRBV5-1 to TRBJ1-2, with unresolved D. The CDR3 consists of 15 residues. V shed 4 bases and J shed 3 bases, with 16 bases lying between them. In germline, CDR1 is SGHRS, CDR2 YFSETQ. The CDR3 loop is CASSPYGQSDYGYTF. The CDR3 nucleotides are TGCGCCAGCAGCCCCTACGGCCAGTCTGACTATGGCTACACCTTC.

This chain links TRBV10-3 with TRBJ1-4; 7 nucleotides match TRBD1. The CDR3 has 14 residues. Germline V CDR1 and CDR2: ENHRY, SYGVKD. With V trimmed by 5 bases and J by 8 bases, 8 bases remained unmatched. CDR3 nucleotide sequence: TGTGCCATCAGTTCCGACAGGGATTCCGAAAAACTGTTTTTT. As protein: CAISSDRDSEKLFF.

This clonotype has a count of ten or more. As DNA, the CDR3 is TGTGCCAGCAGCTCCTTCGGGGGGGGGAATAGCAATCAGCCCCAGCATTTT. This codes for CASSSFGGGNSNQPQHF. The gene calls are TRBV7-2 and TRBJ1-5, with D maybe TRBD1 (5 bases). The CDR3 has 17 amino acids. CDR1 is SGHTA, CDR2 FQGNSA, per germline. V was shortened by 4 bases and J by 0 bases, with 16 bases between the two germline ends.

The chain carries TRBV20-1 and TRBJ2-7, with D hard to call. The CDR3 has 12 amino acids. Trimming stripped 3 bases from V and 2 bases from J, with 8 bases between. From germline, CDR1 is DFQATT and CDR2 SNEGSKA (reference sequence). CDR3 DNA: TGCAGTGCTAGTGGCCACCCCTACGAGCAGTACTTC. Amino acids: CSASGHPYEQYF.

The chain links TRBV2 to TRBJ2-2; TRBD1 agrees at 8 bases. This CDR3 contains 14 residues. With 8 bases clipped from V and 7 bases from J, the junction kept 9 bases outside the gene matches. CDR1 is SNHLY, CDR2 FYNNEI, per germline. In DNA form, the CDR3 reads TGTGCCAGCTCGGTCAGGGGGCCGGTCGGGGAGCTGTTTTTT. Its protein is CASSVRGPVGELFF.

This clonotype was observed a handful of times. The rearrangement links TRBV7-3 to TRBJ1-3; TRBD1 might be the D (6 bases). V lost 4 bases, J lost 0 bases, and 13 bases lay in between. The CDR3 is made up of 16 amino acids. The V gene's germline CDR1 is SGHTA and CDR2 FQGTGA. The CDR3 region is CASSSSGASSGNTIYF. Written as DNA, the CDR3 is TGTGCCAGCAGCTCATCGGGGGCTAGCTCTGGAAACACCATATATTTT. Full variable domain (missing parts from reference TRBV7-3 and TRBJ1-3): GAGVSQTPSNKVTEKGKYVELRCDPISGHTALYWYRQSLGQGPEFLIYFQGTGAADDSGLPNDRFFAVRPEGSVSTLKIQRTERGDSAVYLCASSSSGASSGNTIYFGEGSWLTVV.

This clonotype has more than one count but fewer than ten. V is TRBV4-1 and J is TRBJ2-7; 11 bases align to TRBD2. Looked up from germline, CDR1 is MGHRA and CDR2 is YSYEKL. This CDR3 is 15 amino acids long. V trimming: 2 bases; J trimming: 3 bases; junction bases outside the gene matches: 3. CDR3 DNA: TGCGCCAGCAGCCAATCGACTAGCGGGAACTACGAGCAGTACTTC. Its protein is CASSQSTSGNYEQYF.

The CDR3 loop is CASSHYPEQPQHF. CDR3 coding DNA: TGTGCCAGCAGCCACTATCCGGAACAGCCCCAGCATTTT. The chain uses TRBV3-1 and TRBJ1-5; no clear D. This CDR3 is 13 amino acids long. V lost 3 bases, J lost 7 bases, and 10 bases lay in between. Germline assignment: CDR1 LGHDT and CDR2 YNNKEL (reference sequence).

V is TRBV29-1 and J is TRBJ1-1, with D maybe TRBD1 (6 bases). The germline gives CDR1 SQVTM, CDR2 ANQGSEA. CDR3 length equals 13 residues. The V gene lost 4 bases and the J gene lost 4 bases, with 13 bases spanning the gap. DNA of the CDR3: TGCAGCGTTGGAGGGGGTGCGACCACTGAAGCTTTCTTT. Its protein product is CSVGGGATTEAFF.

V usage is TRBV9 and J usage is TRBJ2-1; 15 bases match TRBD2. Germline CDR1 reads SGDLS; CDR2 reads YYNGEE. This CDR3 contains 18 residues. V lost 0 bases and J lost 8; bases outside the gene matches: 9. DNA for the CDR3: TGTGCCAGCAGCGTAGAGAACAGGACTAGCGGGGGGGGAGATGAGCAGTTCTTC. Translating it yields CASSVENRTSGGGDEQFF.

The chain recombines TRBV7-2 with TRBJ2-7; 10 nucleotides match TRBD2. The junction had 7 bases not matched to a gene; V was cut back by 4 bases and J by 4 bases. Germline loops: CDR1 SGHTA, CDR2 FQGNSA. The CDR3 has 15 residues. CDR3 amino acids: CASSSSGGAWYEQYF. The CDR3 nucleotides read TGTGCCAGCAGCTCAAGCGGGGGGGCATGGTACGAGCAGTACTTC.